This T cell receptor beta chain was obtained from a study of blood T cell repertoires in COVID-19. Trimming took off 10 bases at V and 4 bases at J, with 19 bases between the two ends. The CDR3 contains 14 residues. Germline V CDR1 and CDR2: MDHEN, SYDVKM. The protocol was immunoSEQ multiplex PCR, while the TCRdb copy is restricted to in-frame clones and leaves out a portion. The sample contains 200,000 or so clones, about 84% of which appear only once. This rearrangement joins TRBV28 to TRBJ1-1, with D possibly matching TRBD1 (5 bases). The sequencing input was peripheral blood. This TCR derives from a woman aged 25 to 45 with acute or convalescent COVID-19. The CDR3 reads CAIAQGSQSTEAFF. CDR3 DNA: TGTGCCATCGCTCAGGGTTCGCAAAGCACTGAAGCTTTCTTT. Variable domain in full (rest from reference TRBV28 and TRBJ1-1): DVKVTQSSRYLVKRTGEKVFLECVQDMDHENMFWYRQDPGLGLRLIYFSYDVKMKEKGDIPEGYSVSREKKERFSLILESASTNQTSMYLCAIAQGSQSTEAFFGQGTRLTVV.